This T cell receptor (beta chain) was identified during a study of cytomegalovirus exposure and HLA in healthy donors. Notes on the study in general: A link between a missense DCLRE1C variant and TCR beta V- and J-gene trimming emerged from a later analysis.

Details on this clone: The antigen is not known.

The donors comprised healthy bone marrow donors. Nominally healthy donors provided the samples, though records likely missed some immune exposures. The primer mix had 60 Vbeta and 13 Jbeta primers. Data came from immunoSEQ multiplex PCR; TCRdb stores just in-frame clones and leaves some out. This sample has some 80,000 clones, with under 65% found just once. Per the germline V gene, CDR1 is MRHNA and CDR2 is SNTAGT. J gave up 4 bases and V 5 bases, and 1 base lay outside the gene matches. This CDR3 is built from 13 residues. V usage is TRBV6-4 and J usage is TRBJ2-2, with TRBD1 matching over 7 bases. The sample consisted of PBMCs. This TCR came from a male donor in good health and CMV-seropositive. The DNA for the CDR3 is TGTGCCAGCAGTAGACAGGGCACCGGGGAGCTGTTTTTT. This translates into CASSRQGTGELFF.